This is a list of T cell receptor beta chains from one sample in a study of blood T cells in healthy people across ages. MiXCR was run by TCRdb on the 5' RACE reads, yielding one entry per CDR3 protein. This sample yields more than 1,400,000 distinct CDR3 sequences, of which around two fifths are seen a single time; roughly 7.7% belongs to the top ten. The sample was blood. The receptors derive from a woman under 30 in good health. CDR3s leave out the opening cysteine and the closing phenylalanine or tryptophan. The order of the fields is J gene, V gene, CDR3 protein.

TRBJ1-1	TRBV28	ASSPRGELENTEAF
TRBJ2-1	TRBV11-2	ASSHGLAGNSYNEQF
TRBJ2-3	TRBV15	ATSSRAGWSTDTQY
TRBJ1-2	TRBV11-2	ASVADANYGYT
TRBJ2-2	TRBV7-2	ASSSLSGLAGDTGELF
TRBJ2-5	TRBV11-2	ASTTLRTKETQY
TRBJ2-7	TRBV12-3/TRBV12-4	ASSFDSPSSYEQY
TRBJ2-5	TRBV7-2	ASRPNGGGWETQY
TRBJ2-2	TRBV6-2/TRBV6-3	ASTSRDPWSTGELF
TRBJ2-7	TRBV20-1	SAPGTQMGEQY
TRBJ2-4	TRBV7-9	ASSSTGLNIQY
TRBJ1-1	TRBV9	ASSGGTGYEAF
TRBJ2-5	TRBV7-2	ASSPSIAGDMETQY
TRBJ2-3	TRBV7-2	ASSGNPGVDMQY
.	TRBV5-1	ASSWSGGNYNEQY
TRBJ2-5	TRBV9	ASSVEEQETQY
TRBJ2-7	TRBV24-1	ATSDPSLSAYEQY
TRBJ2-7	TRBV7-9	ASSPLTDYEQY
TRBJ1-2	TRBV5-6	ASSGGRSWGYGYT
TRBJ2-3	TRBV28	ASSSSVGDTQY
TRBJ1-2	TRBV6-5	ASSPSAYGYT
.	TRBV6-6	ASSAREGHYEQY
TRBJ2-5	TRBV10-3	AISEDRGQETQY
TRBJ2-1	TRBV15	ATSSAGTSYNEQF
TRBJ1-2	TRBV28	ASSLRDRGDT
TRBJ2-7	TRBV6-6	ASSYSDRIYEQY
TRBJ1-2	TRBV5-1	ASSLRRVLYYGYT
TRBJ2-1	TRBV5-1	ASSLAGFSYNEQF
TRBJ1-1	TRBV7-9	ASGGRNTEAF
TRBJ1-5	TRBV29-1	SVRDHNQPQH
TRBJ1-2	TRBV20-1	SVAGRNYGYT
TRBJ2-7	TRBV7-9	ASSLAGHEQY
TRBJ2-1	TRBV7-8	ASSPPSGRSYNEQF
.	TRBV5-6	ASSFSNRVLLYEQY
TRBJ2-5	TRBV20-1	SSGGQRETQY
TRBJ2-7	TRBV28	ASGDRTQREQY
TRBJ2-1	TRBV5-1	ASSTGGVGDEQF
TRBJ2-5	TRBV20-1	SARMGGLETQY
TRBJ2-1	TRBV7-2	ASSLPVVGEQF
TRBJ1-5	TRBV12-3/TRBV12-4	ASSRGYSNQPQH
TRBJ1-1	TRBV27	ASSSIGAGGFEAF
TRBJ1-2	TRBV12-3/TRBV12-4	ASSLELAAAGYT